The 22 T cell receptor beta chains in this list originate from one sample, sequenced in a study of OX40 agonist ivuxolimab in advanced cancers. Data came from immunoSEQ multiplex PCR; TCRdb stores just in-frame clones and leaves some out. The sample lists some 43,000 clones, about 86% seen once, with roughly a third in the top ten. The source material was CD4+ or CD8+ T cells sorted from blood, sampled in a trial of the OX40 agonist ivuxolimab. Receptor source: an adult with an advanced solid tumor such as melanoma, head and neck, liver or kidney cancer.

J is TRBJ2-3 and V is TRBV10-3, with 10 bases matching TRBD2. CDR1 is ENHRY and CDR2 is SYGVKD in the germline V gene. The CDR3 covers 16 residues. The ends lost 0 bases at V and 3 bases at J; junction bases unmatched: 3. The CDR3: CAISESVLAGTDTQYF. DNA of the CDR3: TGTGCCATCAGTGAGTCCGTACTAGCGGGAACAGATACGCAGTATTTT.

The genes are TRBV6-5 and TRBJ2-3, with a weak D call TRBD2 (5 bases). Trimming took off 0 bases at V and 3 bases at J, with 7 bases between the two ends. The CDR3 spans 14 residues. Per the germline V gene, CDR1 is MNHEY and CDR2 is SVGAGI. DNA of the CDR3: TGTGCCAGCAGTTACTCAGAGGGAACAGATACGCAGTATTTT. This translates into CASSYSEGTDTQYF.

The chain has TRBV5-4 and TRBJ2-2; 8 bases are shared with TRBD2. The CDR3 contains 15 residues. With 5 bases clipped from V and 6 bases from J, the junction kept 9 bases outside the gene matches. Germline assignment: CDR1 SGHNT and CDR2 YYREEE (reference sequence). CDR3 protein: CASSSLGGRPGELFF. For the CDR3, the DNA is TGTGCCAGCAGTTCCTTGGGCGGGAGGCCCGGGGAGCTGTTTTTT.

The chain uses TRBV28 and TRBJ2-6, with 7 bases fitting TRBD2. V lost 1 base, J lost 0 bases, and 9 bases stayed unmatched. CDR1 MDHEN and CDR2 SYDVKM come from the germline V gene. The CDR3 is made up of 19 amino acids. The CDR3: CASSLLGLAANSGANVLTF. The DNA of the CDR3 is TGTGCCAGCAGTTTATTGGGCCTAGCGGCGAACTCTGGGGCCAACGTCCTGACTTTC.

The genes are TRBV28 and TRBJ1-4; 8 bases are a match to TRBD1. This CDR3 is built from 15 residues. The trim removed 5 bases at V and 8 bases at J, leaving 10 bases unmatched. Germline CDR1 reads MDHEN; CDR2 reads SYDVKM. The CDR3 loop reads CASSNGQGRPEKLFF. The DNA for the CDR3 is TGTGCCAGCAGTAACGGACAGGGACGTCCAGAAAAACTGTTTTTT.

The rearrangement joins TRBV11-2 to TRBJ2-1, with TRBD2 as a possible D gene (7 bases). This CDR3 contains 16 residues. Germline CDR1 and CDR2: SGHAT and FQNNGV. The ends were cut back, 4 bases at V and 6 bases at J, with 19 bases in the middle. The CDR3 spells CASSWGSARGANEQFF. For the CDR3, the DNA is TGTGCCAGCAGCTGGGGATCTGCCCGGGGGGCCAATGAGCAGTTCTTC.

V gene TRBV12-1 combines with J gene TRBJ2-1; the table's D call, TRBD1, was not checked against the DNA. TRBV12-1 is termed a pseudogene. The CDR3 loop spans 15 amino acids. CDR3 loop: CASSLVPATDNEQFF. In nucleotides, the CDR3 is TGTGCCAGCAGCTTGGTCCCGGCCACAGACAATGAGCAGTTCTTC.

V and J are TRBV5-1 and TRBJ1-3, with D uncertain. Trimming pared 3 bases from V and 0 bases from J, leaving 10 bases between. CDR1 is SGHRS, CDR2 YFSETQ, per germline. CDR3 length: 15 amino acids. CDR3 protein: CASSSALSSGNTIYF. The CDR3 bases are TGCGCCAGCAGCTCGGCATTAAGCTCTGGAAACACCATATATTTT.

This chain links TRBV7-3 with TRBJ2-1; TRBD2 aligns across 9 bases. This CDR3 spans 16 amino acids. Germline assignment: CDR1 SGHTA and CDR2 FQGTGA. The V gene end was trimmed by 5 bases and the J gene end by 6 bases; junction bases not matched to a gene: 11. The CDR3 nucleotides are TGTGCCAGCAGCCTTTATAGCGGGAGAAGTGCCAATGAGCAGTTCTTC. Its protein is CASSLYSGRSANEQFF.

The rearrangement uses TRBV18 and TRBJ2-1; D call uncertain. The germline V and J ends were trimmed by 6 bases and 0 bases, with 12 bases remaining between them. CDR1 is KGHSH, CDR2 LQKENI, per germline. This CDR3 spans 15 amino acids. In nucleotides, the CDR3 is TGTGCCAGCTCCCAGAATGGGGACTCCTACAATGAGCAGTTCTTC. It encodes CASSQNGDSYNEQFF.

This chain uses TRBV5-1 with TRBJ2-2; 8 nucleotides agree with TRBD1. This CDR3 spans 16 amino acids. Germline-derived CDR1 and CDR2 are SGHRS and YFSETQ. Unmatched junction bases numbered 7, after V lost 5 bases and J lost 1 base. This CDR3 is CASSASGTGNTGELFF. In DNA form, the CDR3 reads TGCGCCAGCAGTGCCTCCGGGACAGGGAACACCGGGGAGCTGTTTTTT.

J is TRBJ1-6 and V is TRBV6-6; D gene ambiguous. From germline, CDR1 is MNHNY and CDR2 SVGAGI (reference sequence). With 4 bases removed from V and 0 bases from J, the gap between germline ends came to 7 bases. CDR3 length: 15 amino acids. The CDR3 bases are TGTGCCAGCAGTTTGGGGAGCTCCTATAATTCACCCCTCCACTTT. It yields the protein CASSLGSSYNSPLHF.

This clone was detected only once. The chain is built from TRBV13 and TRBJ2-3; 10 bases fit TRBD1. The trim removed 4 bases at V and 4 bases at J, leaving 2 bases unmatched. The CDR3 runs to 14 residues. Per the germline V gene, CDR1 is PRHDT and CDR2 is FYEKMQ (reference sequence). CDR3 bases: TGTGCCAGCAGCTCCGGGACAGGGGCAGATACGCAGTATTTT. Encoded protein: CASSSGTGADTQYF.

V gene TRBV6-4 combines with J gene TRBJ2-1; 9 nucleotides line up with TRBD2. Trimming cost V 2 bases and J 5 bases; bases outside gene matches: 7. The V gene's germline CDR1 is MRHNA and CDR2 SNTAGT. The CDR3 extends over 16 amino acids. The CDR3 DNA is TGTGCCAGCAGTGACACTAGTGCGGGAGGGAACAATGAGCAGTTCTTC. Amino acid sequence: CASSDTSAGGNNEQFF.

This clone was observed once. The chain uses TRBV6-5 and TRBJ2-7; TRBD1 is a possible D gene (6 bases). CDR1 MNHEY and CDR2 SVGAGI come from the germline V gene. The CDR3 has 14 residues. Between the trimmed V and J ends, which lost 2 bases and 0 bases, there was a span of 8 bases. CDR3: CASSYGGPSYEQYF. The CDR3 nucleotides are TGTGCCAGCAGTTACGGGGGCCCCTCCTACGAGCAGTACTTC.

V gene TRBV11-2 combines with J gene TRBJ1-6; weak D call: TRBD1 (5 bases). Germline V gene data show CDR1 as SGHAT and CDR2 as FQNNGV. The CDR3 is made up of 16 amino acids. The germline V and J ends were trimmed by 5 bases and 0 bases, with 11 bases remaining between them. The CDR3 DNA follows: TGTGCCAGCAGCAATAGACAGAGCTCCTATAATTCACCCCTCCACTTT. Protein product: CASSNRQSSYNSPLHF.

The genes are TRBV29-1 and TRBJ2-7, with 9 positions matching TRBD2. Germline CDR1 is SQVTM and CDR2 is ANQGSEA. The J segment lost 1 base and the V segment lost 4 bases, leaving 8 bases of the junction unmatched. CDR3 size: 15 residues. CDR3 coding DNA: TGCAGCGTTGTTAAAGCGGGGGGTCCTTCCTACGAGCAGTACTTC. Encoded protein: CSVVKAGGPSYEQYF.

The rearrangement links TRBV9 to TRBJ1-3; TRBD1 is a possible D gene (6 bases). Germline values: CDR1 SGDLS, CDR2 YYNGEE. This CDR3 is built from 16 residues. V shed 6 bases and J shed 0 bases, with 16 bases lying between them. The CDR3 here is CASNRQESFSGNTIYF. DNA for the CDR3: TGTGCCAGCAACCGACAGGAGAGTTTCTCTGGAAACACCATATATTTT.

This clone was counted a single time. V and J are TRBV5-1 and TRBJ2-7, with D possibly being TRBD2 (7 bases). V lost 2 bases, J lost 3 bases, and 18 bases lay in between. Germline assignment: CDR1 SGHRS and CDR2 YFSETQ. The CDR3 is 16 amino acids. CDR3 amino acids: CASSLEGGPFSYEQYF. The CDR3 coding sequence is TGCGCCAGCAGCTTAGAGGGGGGGCCTTTTAGCTACGAGCAGTACTTC.

The chain uses TRBV7-9 and TRBJ2-3, with D hard to call. Looked up from germline, CDR1 is SEHNR and CDR2 is FQNEAQ (reference sequence). V was clipped by 4 bases and J by 5 bases, with 7 bases between them. This CDR3 region has 12 residues. CDR3: CASSSWGDTQYF. CDR3 bases: TGTGCCAGCAGCTCGTGGGGAGATACGCAGTATTTT.

The rearrangement joins TRBV19 to TRBJ2-4; D is undetermined. Germline CDR1 is LNHDA and CDR2 is SQIVND (reference sequence). Trimming stripped 5 bases from V and 7 bases from J, with 18 bases between. This CDR3 is built from 15 residues. The CDR3 here is CASSYEAAARNIQYF. Here the CDR3 DNA reads TGTGCCAGTAGTTACGAGGCGGCCGCAAGGAACATTCAGTACTTC. Drawing the rest from reference TRBV19 and TRBJ2-4, the complete variable domain is DGGITQSPKYLFRKEGQNVTLSCEQNLNHDAMYWYRQDPGQGLRLIYYSQIVNDFQKGDIAEGYSVSREKKESFPLTVTSAQKNPTAFYLCASSYEAAARNIQYFGAGTRLSVL.

The rearrangement links TRBV6-4 to TRBJ2-7; 13 bases match TRBD2. V gave up 6 bases and J gave up 3 bases; unmatched junction bases: 5. CDR1 is MRHNA, CDR2 SNTAGT, per germline. This CDR3 is built from 15 residues. CDR3: CASSDGLAGDYEQYF. CDR3 bases: TGTGCCAGCAGCGACGGACTAGCGGGAGACTACGAGCAGTACTTC.